A selection of T cell receptor beta chains follows, all from one sample in a study of blood T cell repertoires in COVID-19. TCRdb keeps only in-frame clones here, not all; method: immunoSEQ multiplex PCR. The sample includes 200,000 to 250,000 clones, roughly 84% seen only once; the top ten take 1.9%. The source material was peripheral blood. The origin of the receptors is a man in his forties or fifties with active or convalescent COVID-19. Both conserved end residues are part of each CDR3. The D gene is left open where the match is weak. Expanded clones are given a class, and other clones once, few, many or no size at all.

clone_size	v_call	d_call	j_call	cdr3_aa	cdr3_nt
NA	TRBV5-5	NA	TRBJ1-5	CASSLYAGGQPQHF	TGTGCCAGCAGCTTGTATGCGGGGGGTCAGCCCCAGCATTTT
once	TRBV7-2	TRBD1	TRBJ1-3	CASSRVGARQGEGNTIYF	TGTGCCAGCAGCCGCGTCGGGGCCCGACAGGGGGAAGGAAACACCATATATTTT
NA	TRBV11-2	NA	TRBJ2-7	CASSTPSLIYEQYF	TGTGCCAGCAGCACCCCCAGTCTTATCTACGAGCAGTACTTC
NA	TRBV3-1/TRBV3-2	NA	TRBJ1-6	CASSLGRGSPLHF	TGTGCCAGCAGCCTGGGGAGGGGTTCACCCCTCCACTTT
few	TRBV19	NA	TRBJ2-4	CASSHRVQLAKNIQYF	TGTGCCAGTAGTCATCGGGTCCAATTAGCCAAAAACATTCAGTACTTC
NA	TRBV7-9	NA	TRBJ2-5	CASSLALRSQETQYF	TGTGCCAGCAGCTTAGCGCTTCGGAGCCAAGAGACCCAGTACTTC
NA	TRBV11-3	TRBD2	TRBJ2-2	CASSSRLAGAVVTGELFF	TGTGCCAGCAGCTCGCGACTAGCGGGAGCGGTAGTTACCGGGGAGCTGTTTTTT
once	TRBV19	NA	TRBJ1-3	CASSIGSGNTIYF	TGTGCCAGTAGTATCGGGTCTGGAAACACCATATATTTT
NA	TRBV28	NA	TRBJ2-5	CASSFEGLAGRDAETQYF	TGTGCCAGCAGTTTTGAGGGTTTGGCAGGACGAGATGCGGAGACCCAGTACTTC
NA	TRBV15	NA	TRBJ2-5	CATSRGITLAALGQETQYF	TGTGCCACCAGCAGAGGGATTACGCTAGCCGCTTTGGGCCAGGAGACCCAGTACTTC
NA	TRBV2	NA	TRBJ1-4	CASRRLGPNEKLFF	TGTGCCAGCAGGCGGCTGGGTCCTAATGAAAAACTGTTTTTT
NA	TRBV4-2	NA	TRBJ2-7	CASSPGLPYEQYF	TGTGCCAGCAGCCCCGGTCTTCCCTACGAGCAGTACTTC
NA	TRBV2	TRBD1	TRBJ1-1	CASSLGQGQPRSPAFF	TGTGCCAGCAGCCTTGGACAGGGACAGCCGCGATCCCCAGCTTTCTTT
few	TRBV5-1	TRBD1	TRBJ1-2	CASSSNRPGTGYGYTF	TGCGCCAGCAGCTCTAACCGTCCCGGGACAGGGTATGGCTACACCTTC
few	TRBV5-6	NA	TRBJ1-5	CASSREGNQPQHF	TGTGCCAGCAGCCGGGAGGGTAATCAGCCCCAGCATTTT
NA	TRBV4-1	NA	TRBJ1-2	CASSQEQSSYYGYTF	TGCGCCAGCAGCCAAGAACAGTCTTCCTACTATGGCTACACCTTC
NA	TRBV28	TRBD1	TRBJ1-2	CASSTRQGYYGYTF	TGTGCCAGCAGTACCCGACAGGGGTACTATGGCTACACCTTC
NA	TRBV19	TRBD1	TRBJ2-7	CASGQVDEQYF	TGTGCCAGTGGACAGGTCGACGAGCAGTACTTC
NA	TRBV29-1	TRBD1	TRBJ2-2	CSVPGTVTGELFF	TGCAGCGTCCCCGGGACAGTCACCGGGGAGCTGTTTTTT
NA	TRBV5-1	NA	TRBJ1-6	CASSLGSLSSYNSPLHF	TGCGCCAGCAGCTTGGGAAGCCTAAGCTCCTATAATTCACCCCTCCACTTT
NA	TRBV7-9	NA	TRBJ2-5	CASRGTFQETQYF	TGTGCCAGCAGGGGGACTTTCCAAGAGACCCAGTACTTC
NA	TRBV24-1	NA	TRBJ1-6	CATSAGKDYNSPLHF	TGTGCCACCAGTGCAGGCAAAGATTATAATTCACCCCTCCACTTT
once	TRBV6-5	NA	TRBJ2-1	CASGLGLEGRNEQFF	TGTGCCAGCGGATTGGGGCTTGAGGGGAGGAATGAGCAGTTCTTC
NA	TRBV29-1	TRBD1	TRBJ2-1	CSVAGTGGPNEQFF	TGCAGCGTTGCTGGGACAGGGGGCCCCAATGAGCAGTTCTTC
NA	TRBV27	NA	TRBJ2-2	CASREMGGELFF	TGTGCCAGCCGGGAAATGGGCGGGGAGCTGTTTTTT